The table lists the clone carrying this T cell receptor beta chain with a few counts. The data are from a study of T cell clonotyping in hematopoietic cell transplantation. The protocol was immunoSEQ multiplex PCR, while the TCRdb copy is restricted to in-frame clones and leaves out a portion. Altogether nearly 70,000 clones are present, just under 95% being singletons, with the ten largest covering about 1.5%. The J segment lost 5 bases and the V segment lost 6 bases, leaving 10 bases of the junction unmatched. The CDR3 runs to 14 residues. CDR1 and CDR2 (germline): LNHDA, SQIVND (reference sequence).

The sequencing input was peripheral blood mononuclear cells. This clonotype was obtained from a man aged 45-65 years in good health. Some clones in this sample may be carry-over from other donors' samples. The J gene is TRBJ2-7, the V gene TRBV19; 7 nucleotides align to TRBD1. This chain's CDR3 is CASSLRGTLDEQYF. CDR3 in DNA: TGTGCCAGTAGCCTCAGGGGGACCCTAGACGAGCAGTACTTC.